The following is a T cell receptor (beta chain) sequence with its context. Its specificity is not known. Assay used: immunoSEQ multiplex PCR; TCRdb lists only in-frame clones, some missing. The table records 160,000 or so clones, approximately 77% of them present only once. The data were taken from a study of cytotoxic CD8 clonotypes in ibrutinib-treated CLL. Across the study: Patients gave response samples after a median around twelve months of treatment, range 6 to 36. Study-wide points: Clonality went up at the time of ibrutinib response, stayed stable in sustained remission, and later dropped back toward its baseline level at progression. Against age-matched healthy donors, baseline clonality ran higher and tracked circulating CD8+ T-cell counts.

CDR1 SGHRS and CDR2 YFSETQ come from the germline V gene. The V gene end was trimmed by 4 bases and the J gene end by 4 bases; junction bases not matched to a gene: 5. The CDR3 is made up of 14 amino acids. This chain connects TRBV5-1 to TRBJ1-1; 9 bases align to TRBD1. The TCR sequence derives from a human donor with chronic lymphocytic leukemia. The source material was PBMCs, sampled after 12 months of ibrutinib treatment. CDR3 DNA sequence: TGCGCCAGCAGCGGTCCGGGACAGGGCACTGAAGCTTTCTTT. Its protein product is CASSGPGQGTEAFF.